The entry below describes one TCR beta chain. Antigen specificity is unknown. TCRdb redid the calling of the reads with MiXCR, one entry per CDR3 protein. Found here are more than 250,000 distinct CDR3 sequences, about 25% of them singletons; the top ten hold more than 10%. With V trimmed by 4 bases and J by 5 bases, 11 bases remained unmatched. CDR1 and CDR2 (germline): MGHRA, YSYEKL. The CDR3 length is 16 residues. The sample is drawn from a study of T cell repertoires in cytomegalovirus infection. This clonotype was obtained from a human donor in good health (CMV status not recorded). Some clones in this sample may be carry-over from other donors' samples. The sequencing used cultured PBMCs, collected from culture after CMV antigen stimulation. The chain combines TRBV4-1 with TRBJ2-7; 10 bases agree with TRBD1. CDR3 protein: CASSPGQGPPGNEQYF. In nucleotides, the CDR3 is TGCGCCAGCAGCCCGGGACAGGGGCCGCCGGGGAACGAGCAGTACTTC.